The clone carrying this T cell receptor (beta chain) was detected many times. As yet, its antigen is unknown. This entry comes from a study of blood T cells in healthy people across ages. Study as a whole: For every two T cells, template switching captured about one barcoded beta molecule.

PCR was performed a second time for about 6 to 12 cycles using a sample-barcoded 5' primer and a J-beta primer mix. MiXCR was run by TCRdb on the 5' RACE reads, yielding one entry per CDR3 protein. The repertoire holds 630,000 or so distinct CDR3 sequences, around 31% seen once, with around a sixth in the top ten. The CDR3 totals 15 residues. Germline V gene sequence: CDR1 SGHTA, CDR2 FQGNSA. Trimming shortened V by 2 bases and J by 3 bases, and 14 bases separated the two germline ends. General study findings and limits: Percentage of naive T cells showed a strong correlation with TCR beta diversity. There was no known CMV status for donors, so expanded clonotype changes were possibly confounded.

The chain couples TRBV7-2 to TRBJ2-7; either TRBD1 or TRBD2 may supply D (5 bases each). The sequenced material came from blood. The clonotype originates from a woman older than 75 in good health. This CDR3 is CASSLSGRGFYEQYF. The CDR3 coding sequence is TGTGCCAGCAGCTTATCGGGGCGAGGGTTCTACGAGCAGTACTTC.